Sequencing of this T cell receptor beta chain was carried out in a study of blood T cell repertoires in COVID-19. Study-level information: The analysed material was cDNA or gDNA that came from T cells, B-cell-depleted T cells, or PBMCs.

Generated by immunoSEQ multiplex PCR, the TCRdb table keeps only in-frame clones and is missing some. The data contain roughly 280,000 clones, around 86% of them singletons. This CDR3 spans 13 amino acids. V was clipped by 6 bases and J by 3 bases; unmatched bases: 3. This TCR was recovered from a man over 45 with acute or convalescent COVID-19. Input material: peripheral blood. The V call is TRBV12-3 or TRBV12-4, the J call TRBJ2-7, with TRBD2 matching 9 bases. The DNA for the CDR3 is TGTGCCAGCAGCGGACTAGCGAGCTACGAGCAGTACTTC. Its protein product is CASSGLASYEQYF.